The subject of this entry is one T cell receptor (beta chain). Investigators isolated RNA and reverse transcribed it into cDNA to act as the sequencing template. Produced via immunoSEQ multiplex PCR; TCRdb's table is partial and in-frame only. Among 90,000 to 100,000 clones, under 70% were seen once, and the ten largest hold roughly a sixth. Treatment specified: oral pan-JAK inhibitor, 5-10 mg twice daily. Germline CDR1 is MGHRA and CDR2 is YSYEKL. After removal of 4 bases from V and 2 bases from J, the junction contained 3 bases not matched to a gene. The CDR3 consists of 15 residues. This entry is derived from a study of CD8+ T cells in alopecia areata.

The rearrangement joins TRBV4-1 to TRBJ2-5, with TRBD2 matching over 11 bases. The source is a human donor with alopecia areata. The starting material was CD8+ T cells sorted from blood, obtained at week 4, from a patient treated with tofacitinib. The CDR3: CASSPGLAEQETQYF. In nucleotides, the CDR3 is TGCGCCAGCAGCCCGGGACTAGCGGAACAAGAGACCCAGTACTTC.